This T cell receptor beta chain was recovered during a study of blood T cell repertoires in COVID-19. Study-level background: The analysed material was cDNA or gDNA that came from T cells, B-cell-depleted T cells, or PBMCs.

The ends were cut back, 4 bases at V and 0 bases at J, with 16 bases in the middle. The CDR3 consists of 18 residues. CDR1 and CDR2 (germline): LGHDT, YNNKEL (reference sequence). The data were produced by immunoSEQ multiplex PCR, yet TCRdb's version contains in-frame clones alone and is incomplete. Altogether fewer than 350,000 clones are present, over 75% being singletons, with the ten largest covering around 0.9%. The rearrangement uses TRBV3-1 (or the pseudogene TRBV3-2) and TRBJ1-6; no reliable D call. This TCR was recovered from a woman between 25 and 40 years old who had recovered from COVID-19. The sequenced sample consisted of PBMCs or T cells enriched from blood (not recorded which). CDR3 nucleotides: TGTGCCAGCAGCCCACAATGGGCAAGTGGCTCCTATAATTCACCCCTCCACTTT. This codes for CASSPQWASGSYNSPLHF.